This paragraph reports one TCR beta chain. Its antigen remains unidentified. The use of a sample-barcoded 5' primer and a J-beta primer mix characterized a second PCR of roughly 6 to 11 cycles. TCRdb re-analysed the 5' RACE reads in MiXCR, keeping a single row per CDR3 protein. The data show 750,000 to 1,000,000 distinct CDR3 sequences, about 29% seen once. The source of the sample is a study of blood T cells in healthy people across ages. General study results and limits: Considered underestimates were the diversity estimates obtained from one million T cells.

Germline V gives CDR1 DFQATT, CDR2 SNEGSKA (reference sequence). The CDR3 extends over 13 amino acids. Trimming removed 3 bases at V and 5 bases at J, with 11 bases between. This same sample was also part of a study on T cells of mothers and their children.

The material sequenced was blood. The receptor was isolated from a woman aged 40 to 49 in good health. The V call is TRBV20-1, the J call TRBJ2-1; perhaps D is TRBD1 or TRBD2 (5 bases each). For the CDR3, the DNA is TGCAGTGCTAGGTATGGGACCCACAATGAGCAGTTCTTC. Its protein is CSARYGTHNEQFF.